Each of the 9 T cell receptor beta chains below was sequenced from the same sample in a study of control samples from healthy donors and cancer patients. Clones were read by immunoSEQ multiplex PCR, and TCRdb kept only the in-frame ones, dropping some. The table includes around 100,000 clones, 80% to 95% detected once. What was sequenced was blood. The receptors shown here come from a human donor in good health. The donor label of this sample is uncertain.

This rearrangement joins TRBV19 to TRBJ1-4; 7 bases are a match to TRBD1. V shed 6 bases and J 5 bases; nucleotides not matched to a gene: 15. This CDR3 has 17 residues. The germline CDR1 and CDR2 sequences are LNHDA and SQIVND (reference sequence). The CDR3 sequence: CASSPTPRTGKNEKLFF. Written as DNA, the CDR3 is TGTGCCAGTAGCCCTACCCCTAGGACAGGAAAAAATGAAAAACTGTTTTTT.

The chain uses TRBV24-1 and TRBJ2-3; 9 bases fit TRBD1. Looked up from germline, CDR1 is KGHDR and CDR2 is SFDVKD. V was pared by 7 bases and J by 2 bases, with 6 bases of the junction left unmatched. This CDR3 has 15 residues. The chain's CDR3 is CATRPRDRDTDTQYF. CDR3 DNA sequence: TGTGCCACCAGACCCCGGGACAGGGACACAGATACGCAGTATTTT.

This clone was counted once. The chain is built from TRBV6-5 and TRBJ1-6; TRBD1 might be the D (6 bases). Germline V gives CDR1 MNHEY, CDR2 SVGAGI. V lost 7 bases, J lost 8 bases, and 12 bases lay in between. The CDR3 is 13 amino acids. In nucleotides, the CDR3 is TGTGCCAGCACCCCCGGACAGCATTCACCCCTCCACTTT. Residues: CASTPGQHSPLHF.

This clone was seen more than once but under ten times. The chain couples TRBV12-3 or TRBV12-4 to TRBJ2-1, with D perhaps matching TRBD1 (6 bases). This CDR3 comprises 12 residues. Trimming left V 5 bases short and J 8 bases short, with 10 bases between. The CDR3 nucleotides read TGTGCCAGCAGTAGTGAGGGGGATGAGCAGTTCTTC. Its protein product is CASSSEGDEQFF.

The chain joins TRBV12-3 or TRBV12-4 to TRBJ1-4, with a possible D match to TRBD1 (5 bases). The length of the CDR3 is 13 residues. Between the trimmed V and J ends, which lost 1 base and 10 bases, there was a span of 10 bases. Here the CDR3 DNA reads TGTGCCAGCAGTTTAGGGCCAGGGAGAAAACTGTTTTTT. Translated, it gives CASSLGPGRKLFF.

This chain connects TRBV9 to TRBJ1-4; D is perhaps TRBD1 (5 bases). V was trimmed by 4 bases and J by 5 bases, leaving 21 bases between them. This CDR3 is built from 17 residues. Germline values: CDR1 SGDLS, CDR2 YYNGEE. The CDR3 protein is CASSPRQGRGPNEKLFF. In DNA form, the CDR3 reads TGTGCCAGCAGCCCCCGGCAGGGAAGAGGCCCGAATGAAAAACTGTTTTTT.

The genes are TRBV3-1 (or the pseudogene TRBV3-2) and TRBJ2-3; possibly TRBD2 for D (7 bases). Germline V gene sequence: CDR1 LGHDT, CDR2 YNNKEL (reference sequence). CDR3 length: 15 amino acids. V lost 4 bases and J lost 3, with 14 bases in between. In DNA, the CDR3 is TGTGCCAGCAGCCTTTTAGGGGGGGGGACAGATACGCAGTATTTT. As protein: CASSLLGGGTDTQYF.

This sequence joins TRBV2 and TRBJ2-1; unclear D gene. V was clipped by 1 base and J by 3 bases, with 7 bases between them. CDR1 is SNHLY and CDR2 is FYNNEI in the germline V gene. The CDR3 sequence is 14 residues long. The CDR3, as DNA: TGTGCCAGCAGTGAAGATTGGCGCTACAATGAGCAGTTCTTC. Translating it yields CASSEDWRYNEQFF.

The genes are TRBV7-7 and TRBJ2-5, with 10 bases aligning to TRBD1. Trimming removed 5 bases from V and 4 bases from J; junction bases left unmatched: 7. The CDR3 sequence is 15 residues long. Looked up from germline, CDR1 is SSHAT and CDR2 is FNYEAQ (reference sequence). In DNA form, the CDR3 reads TGTGCCAGCAGCCGTGGGACAGGGGCTCGAGAGACCCAGTACTTC. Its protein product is CASSRGTGARETQYF.